This TCR beta chain is drawn from a study of blood T cell repertoires in COVID-19. Study-wide context: Samples came from the United States, Italy and Spain, spanning acute and convalescent COVID-19. Sample material is recorded as cDNA or gDNA derived from T cells, B-cell-depleted T cells, or PBMCs.

This CDR3 is 15 amino acids long. The V and J ends lost 5 bases and 5 bases respectively, with 15 bases between them. Germline-derived CDR1 and CDR2 are MDHEN and SYDVKM. Methods used by the authors: Scientists estimated how many nucleated cells there were by amplifying reference gene primers. This table comes from immunoSEQ multiplex PCR, and its TCRdb copy is limited to in-frame clones, with some not included. V, J and clone size are those of that table, while D and trimming were read from the DNA. The data hold about 34,000 clones, with approximately 78% observed a single time. Sequenced input: peripheral blood. The chain combines TRBV28 with TRBJ1-4, with a possible D match to TRBD1 (6 bases). The source of this sequence is a woman in her sixties or seventies with acute or convalescent COVID-19. CDR3 loop: CASSPRQVPNEKLFF. The CDR3 coding sequence is TGTGCCAGCAGTCCGAGACAGGTACCGAATGAAAAACTGTTTTTT. The variable domain in full, with the rest retrieved from reference TRBV28 and TRBJ1-4, is DVKVTQSSRYLVKRTGEKVFLECVQDMDHENMFWYRQDPGLGLRLIYFSYDVKMKEKGDIPEGYSVSREKKERFSLILESASTNQTSMYLCASSPRQVPNEKLFFGSGTQLSVL.